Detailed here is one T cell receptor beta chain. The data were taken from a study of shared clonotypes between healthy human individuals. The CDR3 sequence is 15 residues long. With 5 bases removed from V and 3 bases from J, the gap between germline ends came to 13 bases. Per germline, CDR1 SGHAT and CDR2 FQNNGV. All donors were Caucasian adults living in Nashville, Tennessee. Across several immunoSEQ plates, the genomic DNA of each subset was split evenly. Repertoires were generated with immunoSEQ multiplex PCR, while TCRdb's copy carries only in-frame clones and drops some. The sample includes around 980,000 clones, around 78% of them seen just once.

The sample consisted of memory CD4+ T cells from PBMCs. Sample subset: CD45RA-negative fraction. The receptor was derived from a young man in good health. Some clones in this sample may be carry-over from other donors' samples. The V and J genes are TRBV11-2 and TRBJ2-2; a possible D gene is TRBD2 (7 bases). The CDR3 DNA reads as TGTGCCAGCAGCGGGGGGGCTAGCGACACCGGGGAGCTGTTTTTT. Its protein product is CASSGGASDTGELFF.